This TCR beta chain was found in a study of tumor and adjacent non-tumor tissue in lung cancer. About the study: The cohort had 12 adenocarcinoma, a couple of squamous cell and 1 small cell patients. Patients were aged about 30 to 80, 9 to 10 men and a handful of women, stage I to III.

RNA was extracted from bulk tissue without any cell sorting. More than 3 cm separated this lung sample from the edge of the tumor. Regarding this clonotype: One end of the junction is discordant with germline, which a read error may explain.

Three rounds of nested PCR, following a modified ARM-PCR protocol, produced the TCRbeta library. From the multiplex PCR reads, TCRdb called clonotypes with MiXCR, one entry per CDR3 protein. Altogether 94,000 or so distinct CDR3 sequences are present, roughly 77% being singletons, with the ten largest covering 21%. Sequenced: distant non-tumor lung tissue. The sequence derives from a woman aged 45-59 years with non-small cell lung cancer.

Here the CDR3 reads CASRRDAGSGTNALTF. CDR3 coding DNA: TGCGCCAGCAGGCGGGACGCCGGCTCTGGGACCAACGCCCTGACTTTC. V usage is TRBV5-1 and J usage is TRBJ2-6, with D possibly being TRBD2 (6 bases). CDR1 and CDR2 from the germline V gene are SGHRS and YFSETQ. The CDR3 totals 16 residues.